The 31 T cell receptor beta chains reported below all come from one sample, sequenced in a study of blood T cell repertoires in COVID-19. Repertoires were generated with immunoSEQ multiplex PCR, while TCRdb's copy carries only in-frame clones and drops some. The table lists about 230,000 clones, approximately 84% of them singletons. The specimen was peripheral blood. The receptor source for this set is a man aged 45-60 years with COVID-19, enrolled during active disease.

This chain uses TRBV15 with TRBJ2-1; 9 positions match TRBD1. CDR1 and CDR2 from the germline V gene are LNHNV and YYDKDF (reference sequence). After removal of 1 base from V and 7 bases from J, the junction contained 11 bases not matched to a gene. The CDR3 extends over 17 amino acids. This CDR3 is CATSRAGGQGYRNEQFF. The CDR3 DNA is TGTGCCACCAGCAGAGCTGGCGGACAGGGGTACAGGAATGAGCAGTTCTTC.

This clone occurred once. The gene calls are TRBV28 and TRBJ1-5; D is unclear. The CDR3 is 14 residues long. The germline V and J ends were trimmed by 1 base and 7 bases, with 11 bases remaining between them. The V gene's germline CDR1 is MDHEN and CDR2 SYDVKM. CDR3 in amino acids: CASSLSGSGQPQHF. For the CDR3, the DNA is TGTGCCAGCAGTTTATCGGGGTCTGGACAGCCCCAGCATTTT.

The chain links TRBV7-9 to TRBJ2-3, with 14 bases matching TRBD2. The trim removed 5 bases at V and 0 bases at J, leaving 7 bases unmatched. Germline lookup yields CDR1 SEHNR and CDR2 FQNEAQ (reference sequence). The CDR3 has 18 amino acids. The CDR3 DNA follows: TGTGCCAGCAGCCCCAGGACTAGCGGGGGGTCTAGCACAGATACGCAGTATTTT. Encoded protein: CASSPRTSGGSSTDTQYF.

The chain recombines TRBV18 with TRBJ1-1; TRBD1 agrees at 8 bases. The CDR3 extends over 20 amino acids. After removal of 3 bases from V and 0 bases from J, the junction contained 18 bases not matched to a gene. The germline V gene encodes CDR1 KGHSH and CDR2 LQKENI. CDR3 DNA sequence: TGTGCCAGCTCACCTTCGGGACAGGCTGGCGGGGGATTTATGAACACTGAAGCTTTCTTT. This codes for CASSPSGQAGGGFMNTEAFF.

The chain combines TRBV7-9 with TRBJ1-2, with D possibly matching TRBD1 (5 bases). Trimming stripped 1 base from V and 4 bases from J, with 13 bases between. The CDR3 is made up of 15 amino acids. Germline CDR1 SEHNR, CDR2 FQNEAQ (reference sequence). The DNA of the CDR3 is TGTGCCAGCAGCTTAGGCGGTTGGCAGGGCTATGGCTACACCTTC. Encoded protein: CASSLGGWQGYGYTF.

V usage is TRBV6-5 and J usage is TRBJ1-6, with 10 positions matching TRBD1. Germline V gene data show CDR1 as MNHEY and CDR2 as SVGAGI. The CDR3 spans 14 residues. V dropped 2 bases and J dropped 8; count of bases not matched to a gene: 0. The CDR3 region has the DNA TGTGCCAGCAGTTACGGACAGGGGGATTCACCCCTCCACTTT. It codes for CASSYGQGDSPLHF.

The V gene is TRBV19, the J gene TRBJ2-5, with TRBD2 matching 8 bases. V lost 4 bases, J lost 1 base, and 5 bases stayed unmatched. The germline gives CDR1 LNHDA, CDR2 SQIVND (reference sequence). The CDR3 contains 15 residues. The chain's CDR3 is CASSTGTSGQETQYF. The CDR3 nucleotides read TGTGCCAGTAGTACCGGTACTAGCGGCCAAGAGACCCAGTACTTC.

The chain recombines TRBV12-3 or TRBV12-4 with TRBJ2-4; 9 bases fit TRBD1. V shed 5 bases, J shed 7 bases, and the junction held 3 bases outside the gene matches. The CDR3 contains 13 residues. CDR3: CASSRTGENIQYF. CDR3 nucleotide sequence: TGTGCCAGCAGTCGGACAGGGGAGAACATTCAGTACTTC.

V is TRBV3-1 (or the pseudogene TRBV3-2) and J is TRBJ2-2, with D maybe TRBD1 (5 bases). This CDR3 has 14 residues. V was pared by 0 bases and J by 8 bases, with 10 bases between. Germline V gene lookup returns CDR1 LGHDT and CDR2 YNNKEL (reference sequence). In DNA, the CDR3 is TGTGCCAGCAGCCAAGAGGGGCAGTCAGGGGAGCTGTTTTTT. Translated: CASSQEGQSGELFF.

V usage is TRBV6-5 and J usage is TRBJ2-2; 7 bases match TRBD2. The germline V gene has CDR1 MNHEY and CDR2 SVGAGI. The CDR3 extends over 16 amino acids. With V trimmed by 2 bases and J by 0 bases, 3 bases remained unmatched. CDR3 nucleotides: TGTGCCAGCAGTTACCTCAGCGGGGCGAACACCGGGGAGCTGTTTTTT. Protein product: CASSYLSGANTGELFF.

The V gene is TRBV7-3, the J gene TRBJ2-1; 8 bases line up with TRBD2. This CDR3 spans 16 amino acids. The germline V gene has CDR1 SGHTA and CDR2 FQGTGA. The ends lost 5 bases at V and 8 bases at J; junction bases unmatched: 14. In DNA form, the CDR3 reads TGTGCCAGCAGCCCCTTAGCGAGCGGGAGAGTCCATGAGCAGTTCTTC. Translating gives CASSPLASGRVHEQFF.

V usage is TRBV12-5 and J usage is TRBJ1-2; D call uncertain. CDR3 length: 12 residues. V was cut by 5 bases and J by 5 bases, with 9 bases left in between. The germline V gene encodes CDR1 LGHNT and CDR2 FRNRAP. CDR3 sequence: CASGLDLYGYTF. CDR3 bases: TGTGCTAGTGGTCTTGACTTGTATGGCTACACCTTC.

The chain couples TRBV5-1 to TRBJ2-5; D is unresolved. This CDR3 contains 15 residues. Germline CDR1 is SGHRS and CDR2 is YFSETQ. Trimming cost V 0 bases and J 2 bases, with 11 bases left between them. The CDR3 spells CASSLDTWLQETQYF. The DNA for the CDR3 is TGCGCCAGCAGCTTGGATACGTGGCTTCAAGAGACCCAGTACTTC.

This chain uses TRBV18 with TRBJ1-5; D is ambiguous. Germline CDR1 and CDR2: KGHSH and LQKENI. The germline V and J ends were trimmed by 2 bases and 7 bases, with 12 bases remaining between them. The length of the CDR3 is 14 residues. The CDR3 loop reads CASSPEQENQPQHF. The CDR3 DNA reads as TGTGCCAGCTCACCAGAGCAGGAAAACCAGCCCCAGCATTTT.

V usage is TRBV4-2 and J usage is TRBJ2-7; 9 bases are shared with TRBD1. The junction had 9 bases not matched to a gene; V was cut back by 2 bases and J by 7 bases. Germline CDR1 is LGHNA and CDR2 is YNFKEQ. The CDR3 is made up of 15 amino acids. The CDR3, as DNA: TGTGCCAGCAGCCAATACTTACAGGGGGCGTGGGAGCAGTACTTC. It codes for CASSQYLQGAWEQYF.

The rearrangement links TRBV28 to TRBJ1-5; D is undetermined. CDR3 length equals 13 residues. Germline V gene sequence: CDR1 MDHEN, CDR2 SYDVKM. V dropped 6 bases and J dropped 2 bases, with 8 bases sitting between them. The CDR3 DNA reads TGTGCCAGCAGCTCGGCGGGCAATCAGCCCCAGCATTTT. Amino acids: CASSSAGNQPQHF.

The chain uses TRBV2 and TRBJ1-5, with unresolved D. The V and J ends lost 8 bases and 0 bases respectively, with 5 bases between them. The CDR3 runs 12 residues. Per the germline V gene, CDR1 is SNHLY and CDR2 is FYNNEI. Here the CDR3 DNA reads TGTGCCAGCGGAGATAGCAATCAGCCCCAGCATTTT. Translating gives CASGDSNQPQHF.

V is TRBV5-5 and J is TRBJ1-5; 8 bases fit TRBD1. The junction had 12 bases not matched to a gene; V was cut back by 6 bases and J by 4 bases. Germline assignment: CDR1 SGHKS and CDR2 YYEKEE (reference sequence). This CDR3 has 16 amino acids. The CDR3 coding sequence is TGTGCCAGCAACCGGACAGGGAATTTTAAGAATCAGCCCCAGCATTTT. Amino acid sequence: CASNRTGNFKNQPQHF.

Only one count was recorded for this clone. The chain recombines TRBV29-1 with TRBJ1-4; D might be TRBD1 (5 bases). This CDR3 comprises 12 residues. Trimming stripped 7 bases from V and 7 bases from J, with 13 bases between. Germline V CDR1 and CDR2: SQVTM, ANQGSEA. For the CDR3, the DNA is TGCAGCGCCGGGGGGGTCGGTGAAAAACTGTTTTTT. This codes for CSAGGVGEKLFF.

The V and J genes are TRBV11-1 and TRBJ2-3; D might be TRBD2 (5 bases). Trimming pared 5 bases from V and 5 bases from J, leaving 11 bases between. CDR1 SGHAT and CDR2 FQDESV come from the germline V gene (reference sequence). This CDR3 is built from 13 residues. CDR3 amino acids: CASSPPGEDTQYF. CDR3 bases: TGTGCCAGCAGCCCCCCCGGGGAAGATACGCAGTATTTT.

J is TRBJ1-1 and V is TRBV6-2 or TRBV6-3; D possibly corresponds to TRBD1 (6 bases). There are 14 residues in the CDR3. The V gene lost 2 bases and the J gene lost 1 base, with 8 bases spanning the gap. Germline lookup yields CDR1 MNHEY and CDR2 SVGEGT. The CDR3 DNA sequence: TGTGCCAGCAGTTACCCGACAGGGAACACTGAAGCTTTCTTT. This sequence encodes CASSYPTGNTEAFF.

This rearrangement joins TRBV7-3 to TRBJ2-1; 7 bases align to TRBD2. CDR3 size: 13 residues. Trimming removed 2 bases from V and 8 bases from J; junction bases left unmatched: 3. CDR1 is SGHTA and CDR2 is FQGTGA in the germline V gene. The CDR3: CASSLGRGYEQFF. The CDR3, as DNA: TGTGCCAGCAGCTTAGGGCGGGGGTATGAGCAGTTCTTC. Variable domain in full (rest from reference TRBV7-3 and TRBJ2-1): GAGVSQTPSNKVTEKGKYVELRCDPISGHTALYWYRQSLGQGPEFLIYFQGTGAADDSGLPNDRFFAVRPEGSVSTLKIQRTERGDSAVYLCASSLGRGYEQFFGPGTRLTVL.

This clone was counted between two and nine times. The genes are TRBV27 and TRBJ1-2; D unresolved. Germline CDR1 reads MNHEY; CDR2 reads SMNVEV (reference sequence). The V end was cut by 4 bases, the J end by 6 bases, with 12 bases between. This CDR3 has 13 amino acids. The CDR3 reads CASSSQVHHGYTF. The CDR3 coding sequence is TGTGCCAGCAGTTCGCAGGTGCACCATGGCTACACCTTC.

This sequence joins TRBV25-1 and TRBJ2-4; 8 nucleotides line up with TRBD2. The CDR3 is 18 residues long. The V and J ends lost 3 bases and 3 bases, in that order; junction bases with no gene match: 13. CDR1 is MGHDK and CDR2 is SYGVNS in the germline V gene. DNA of the CDR3: TGTGCCAGCAGTGAGGAAGGACTAGGCGGGAGGAGCAAAAACATTCAGTACTTC. This translates into CASSEEGLGGRSKNIQYF.

The V and J genes are TRBV28 and TRBJ1-2; 12 bases line up with TRBD1. Germline V gene data show CDR1 as MDHEN and CDR2 as SYDVKM. The CDR3 runs to 16 residues. V dropped 4 bases and J dropped 4; count of bases not matched to a gene: 7. The CDR3 bases are TGTGCCAGCAGTTCAACCGGGACAGGGGGCGTCTATGGCTACACCTTC. Amino acid sequence: CASSSTGTGGVYGYTF.

This clone was observed a few times. The chain recombines TRBV29-1 with TRBJ2-1; TRBD1 aligns across 8 bases. The J segment lost 8 bases and the V segment lost 7 bases, leaving 10 bases of the junction unmatched. This CDR3 has 13 residues. The germline gives CDR1 SQVTM, CDR2 ANQGSEA. The CDR3 coding sequence is TGCAGCGACCTGACAGGGGTCGGACATGAGCAGTTCTTC. Translated: CSDLTGVGHEQFF.

The CDR3 coding sequence is TGTGCCAGCAGCTTTACGCAAGGAAGAGGCGAGCAGTACTTC. Residues: CASSFTQGRGEQYF. The chain uses TRBV7-2 and TRBJ2-7; D remains unclear. V dropped 3 bases and J dropped 6 bases, with 15 bases sitting between them. The CDR3 spans 14 residues. Germline V gene data show CDR1 as SGHTA and CDR2 as FQGNSA.

This chain joins TRBV5-1 and TRBJ2-2; TRBD2 matches at 9 bases. The V segment lost 0 bases and the J segment 2 bases; nucleotides outside the gene matches: 2. The length of the CDR3 is 16 residues. Germline CDR1 and CDR2: SGHRS and YFSETQ. The CDR3 DNA reads as TGCGCCAGCAGCTTGGTACTAGCGGGCAACACCGGGGAGCTGTTTTTT. Amino acids: CASSLVLAGNTGELFF.

Details on this clone: Other DNA sequences in this specimen translate into the identical CDR3. V usage is TRBV2 and J usage is TRBJ2-4; TRBD2 matches at 14 bases. Germline loops: CDR1 SNHLY, CDR2 FYNNEI. The V and J ends lost 6 bases and 0 bases, in that order; junction bases with no gene match: 4. CDR3 length: 17 residues. CDR3: CASSGLAGGVAKNIQYF. CDR3 in DNA: TGTGCCAGCAGCGGACTAGCGGGGGGCGTAGCCAAAAACATTCAGTACTTC.

CDR3 in DNA: TGTGCCAGCAGTACCGGGACAGGGTTTGGCTACACCTTC. Residues: CASSTGTGFGYTF. This rearrangement joins TRBV6-5 to TRBJ1-2, with 9 bases fitting TRBD1. The CDR3 has 13 residues. In germline, CDR1 is MNHEY, CDR2 SVGAGI. After removal of 5 bases from V and 7 bases from J, the junction contained 5 bases not matched to a gene.

The chain couples TRBV5-1 to TRBJ2-1, with 9 bases identical to TRBD2. After removal of 4 bases from V and 3 bases from J, the junction contained 5 bases not matched to a gene. CDR1 is SGHRS, CDR2 YFSETQ, per germline. The length of the CDR3 is 15 residues. In DNA form, the CDR3 reads TGCGCCAGCAGCGACGGACTAGCGAACTACAATGAGCAGTTCTTC. The encoded protein is CASSDGLANYNEQFF. The entire variable domain, with the rest obtained from reference TRBV5-1 and TRBJ2-1, is as follows: KAGVTQTPRYLIKTRGQQVTLSCSPISGHRSVSWYQQTPGQGLQFLFEYFSETQRNKGNFPGRFSGRQFSNSRSEMNVSTLELGDSALYLCASSDGLANYNEQFFGPGTRLTVL.